The rows below give T cell receptor beta chains drawn from one sample of a study of neoadjuvant anti-PD-1 for oral cavity cancer. The method was immunoSEQ multiplex PCR; TCRdb's version includes in-frame clones alone and lacks a portion of them. The table has tens of thousands of clones, 26% seen once. Specimen: tumor tissue, collected after nivolumab (anti-PD-1) treatment. Receptors originate from a person aged 35-79 years with oral cavity squamous cell carcinoma. The CDR3 runs from the conserved cysteine through the conserved F or W. The D gene is left open where the match is weak. For some rows the clone size is stated as once, few or many, or as a class when expanded; others skip it.

v_gene	j_gene	abundance	d_gene	CDR3aa	CDR3nt
TRBV12-5	TRBJ2-7	.	TRBD2	CASGLVPWDRGGEQYF	TGTGCTAGTGGTTTGGTACCTTGGGACCGCGGGGGTGAGCAGTACTTC
TRBV28	TRBJ2-2	.	.	CASSLAGRWVGELFF	TGTGCCAGCAGTTTAGCAGGGCGGTGGGTCGGGGAGCTGTTTTTT
TRBV5-1	TRBJ1-1	.	.	CASSLQGFTEAFF	TGCGCCAGCAGTTTACAGGGTTTCACTGAAGCTTTCTTT
TRBV28	TRBJ1-1	few	.	CASSPRGQVNTEAFF	TGTGCCAGCAGTCCTCGGGGGCAGGTGAACACTGAAGCTTTCTTT
TRBV29-1	TRBJ2-7	.	TRBD2	CSVGASGGYEQYF	TGCAGCGTTGGCGCTAGCGGGGGCTACGAGCAGTACTTC
TRBV10-2	TRBJ2-3	few	TRBD2	CASSAAGGSTDTQYF	TGCGCCAGCAGTGCAGCGGGGGGATCCACAGATACGCAGTATTTT
TRBV13	TRBJ1-2	few	.	CASSLLARDEDGYTF	TGTGCCAGCAGCCTGCTGGCCAGGGATGAGGATGGCTACACCTTC
TRBV5-8	TRBJ1-1	.	.	CASSNEWDTEAFF	TGTGCCAGCAGCAACGAATGGGACACTGAAGCTTTCTTT
TRBV6-1	TRBJ1-5	.	.	CASIEVVGMRWGSGQPQHF	TGTGCCAGCATTGAGGTCGTTGGGATGAGGTGGGGCTCGGGGCAGCCCCAGCATTTT
TRBV5-1	TRBJ1-1	.	TRBD1	CASSAPTGRMNTEAFF	TGCGCCAGCAGCGCTCCGACAGGGAGAATGAACACTGAAGCTTTCTTT